A single sample gave rise to the 32 T cell receptor beta chains below, sequenced in a study of T-cell reconstitution after alpha-beta-depleted transplantation in children. Preparation of the TCRbeta library used unique molecular identifiers. In TCRdb, the PCR reads were re-called with MiXCR into one record per CDR3 protein. The sample holds nearly 400,000 distinct CDR3 sequences, about 20% seen once. The sample in question was PBMCs from the stem cell graft donor, obtained from the stem cell graft. The source is a human donor who donated a stem cell graft to a child with acute myeloid leukemia.

The rearrangement uses TRBV28 and TRBJ1-1; D is perhaps TRBD1 (6 bases). The CDR3 loop spans 13 amino acids. CDR1 is MDHEN, CDR2 SYDVKM, per germline. V gave up 4 bases and J gave up 5 bases, with 11 bases separating them. CDR3 bases: TGTGCCAGCAGTTCCGCCAGGGGTACTGAAGCTTTCTTT. This translates into CASSSARGTEAFF.

There are a few counts of this clonotype. The chain is built from TRBV27 and TRBJ2-1; D is uncertain. Per germline, CDR1 MNHEY and CDR2 SMNVEV (reference sequence). The V end was cut by 2 bases, the J end by 7 bases, with 12 bases between. CDR3 length: 14 residues. CDR3 DNA sequence: TGTGCCAGCAGTTTAGGAAGAAACCCAAATGAGCAGTTCTTC. Its protein product is CASSLGRNPNEQFF.

The CDR3, as DNA: TGTGCCAGCAGCTGCCGCGCGAGGGGAGGGTACGAGCAGTACTTC. Translating gives CASSCRARGGYEQYF. This rearrangement joins TRBV21-1 to TRBJ2-7; TRBD2 reflects the table's D call only, with no check against the DNA. TRBV21-1 is labeled a pseudogene. CDR3 size: 15 residues.

This clonotype was seen repeatedly, ten times or more. V is TRBV12-3 or TRBV12-4 and J is TRBJ2-3; 11 nucleotides match TRBD2. The CDR3 totals 15 residues. The V segment lost 5 bases and the J segment 1 base; nucleotides outside the gene matches: 2. The CDR3 reads CASSQLAGGTDTQYF. The CDR3 DNA reads as TGTGCCAGCAGTCAACTAGCGGGAGGCACAGATACGCAGTATTTT.

This clonotype was seen many times. In DNA form, the CDR3 reads TGTGCCAGCAGTTTTCGGGACGGAGGCTACACCTTC. Translation gives CASSFRDGGYTF. The chain employs TRBV27 and TRBJ1-2; a possible D gene is TRBD1 (5 bases). CDR3 length: 12 amino acids. In germline, CDR1 is MNHEY, CDR2 SMNVEV (reference sequence). V shed 3 bases and J shed 8 bases, with 10 bases lying between them.

This clonotype was counted only a few times. V and J are TRBV15 and TRBJ2-6; D is perhaps TRBD1 (5 bases). The CDR3 covers 16 residues. Trimming removed 1 base at V and 3 bases at J, with 10 bases between. The germline V gene has CDR1 LNHNV and CDR2 YYDKDF (reference sequence). The DNA of the CDR3 is TGTGCCACCAGCAGAGGGGCAGGGTTTGGGGCCAACGTCCTGACTTTC. It is translated as CATSRGAGFGANVLTF.

A note on this clonotype: A clone one base away is much larger, so this may be a read error. This chain uses TRBV10-3 with TRBJ1-5, with TRBD1 as a possible D gene (5 bases). Trimming left V 7 bases short and J 0 bases short, with 10 bases between. The CDR3 totals 14 residues. Germline V gene data show CDR1 as ENHRY and CDR2 as SYGVKD. The CDR3 protein is CAITDSASNQPQHF. The DNA for the CDR3 is TGTGCCATCACTGACAGTGCTAGCAATCAGCCCCAGCATTTT.

The chain employs TRBV19 and TRBJ1-3; the D is unclear. The CDR3 runs to 16 residues. Trimming removed 3 bases at V and 0 bases at J, with 12 bases between. Germline CDR1 is LNHDA and CDR2 is SQIVND (reference sequence). DNA of the CDR3: TGTGCCAGTAGTATTGGGCCCTACGCCTCTGGAAACACCATATATTTT. Its protein is CASSIGPYASGNTIYF.

This clonotype has just a few counts. Here the CDR3 DNA reads TGCAGTGCTAGAGTGCAGGCTGATCAGCCCCAGCATTTT. Translation: CSARVQADQPQHF. The rearrangement joins TRBV20-1 to TRBJ1-5; D is unresolved. CDR3 length: 13 residues. Trimming removed 1 base at V and 5 bases at J, with 9 bases between. Looked up from germline, CDR1 is DFQATT and CDR2 is SNEGSKA (reference sequence).

The rearrangement links TRBV3-1 to TRBJ1-1; 8 bases are shared with TRBD1. The CDR3 has 13 residues. Unmatched junction bases numbered 8, after V lost 11 bases and J lost 3 bases. Germline values: CDR1 LGHDT, CDR2 YNNKEL (reference sequence). CDR3 in amino acids: CAFCLDRDTEAFF. CDR3 DNA: TGTGCCTTCTGTTTGGACAGGGACACTGAAGCTTTCTTT.

This clonotype was seen a handful of times. The V and J genes are TRBV4-1 and TRBJ1-5, with 11 bases that match TRBD1. V lost 0 bases, J lost 6 bases, and 4 bases stayed unmatched. Looked up from germline, CDR1 is MGHRA and CDR2 is YSYEKL. CDR3 length: 16 amino acids. The CDR3 DNA follows: TGCGCCAGCAGCCAAGATGGGACAGGGGGAAGTCAGCCCCAGCATTTT. Translated: CASSQDGTGGSQPQHF.

The chain has TRBV28 and TRBJ2-7; D unresolved. Germline CDR1 MDHEN, CDR2 SYDVKM. V lost 8 bases, J lost 0 bases, and 17 bases lay in between. This CDR3 is built from 15 residues. The CDR3 sequence: CASDTTEKGSYEQYF. For the CDR3, the DNA is TGTGCCAGCGACACCACAGAAAAAGGCTCCTACGAGCAGTACTTC.

This clonotype turned up a few times. This chain joins TRBV7-9 and TRBJ1-1, with D perhaps TRBD1 (5 bases). The germline V gene has CDR1 SEHNR and CDR2 FQNEAQ (reference sequence). V dropped 5 bases and J dropped 7 bases, with 8 bases sitting between them. This CDR3 is 11 amino acids long. The CDR3 here is CASSIDSEAFF. The CDR3 DNA sequence: TGTGCCAGCAGCATTGACAGTGAAGCTTTCTTT.

The rearrangement joins TRBV6-2 or TRBV6-3 to TRBJ2-6; TRBD2 matches at 7 bases. Losses at the gene ends were 2 bases for V and 1 base for J; bases not matched to a gene: 2. The CDR3 has 16 residues. Germline V gives CDR1 MNHEY, CDR2 SVGEGT. The CDR3 sequence: CASSYQRGSGANVLTF. DNA of the CDR3: TGTGCCAGCAGTTACCAGCGGGGATCTGGGGCCAACGTCCTGACTTTC.

V usage is TRBV3-1 and J usage is TRBJ2-3; D is unresolved. Trimming pared 0 bases from V and 2 bases from J, leaving 9 bases between. CDR1 is LGHDT, CDR2 YNNKEL, per germline (reference sequence). The CDR3 length is 15 residues. CDR3 loop: CASSQDWGFTDTQYF. The CDR3 coding sequence is TGTGCCAGCAGCCAAGATTGGGGATTCACAGATACGCAGTATTTT.

V is TRBV6-4 and J is TRBJ2-1; D unclear. The CDR3 extends over 13 amino acids. Trimming took off 4 bases at V and 5 bases at J, with 9 bases between the two ends. Germline V gene sequence: CDR1 MRHNA, CDR2 SNTAGT. The CDR3 loop is CASSVERDNEQFF. In DNA, the CDR3 is TGTGCCAGCAGTGTTGAGAGAGACAATGAGCAGTTCTTC.

This clonotype was recorded a few times. The gene calls are TRBV12-3 or TRBV12-4 and TRBJ2-6; the D is unclear. The CDR3 has 13 residues. Trimming took 7 bases from V and 0 from J, leaving 4 bases between them. For the CDR3, the DNA is TGTGCCAGCAACCTCTCTGGGGCCAACGTCCTGACTTTC. Amino acid sequence: CASNLSGANVLTF.

There are a few counts of this clonotype. The chain recombines TRBV13 with TRBJ2-7, with a possible D match to TRBD1 (6 bases). Germline values: CDR1 PRHDT, CDR2 FYEKMQ (reference sequence). The V and J ends lost 4 bases and 7 bases respectively, with 14 bases between them. The CDR3 has 13 amino acids. DNA of the CDR3: TGTGCCAGCAGCTCGGACAGTAGTAGGGAGCAGTACTTC. As protein: CASSSDSSREQYF.

Written as DNA, the CDR3 is TGTGCCAGCAGTTTGGCCGCGCTGGGAAATCAGCCCCAGCATTTT. The encoded protein is CASSLAALGNQPQHF. The gene calls are TRBV27 and TRBJ1-5, with D uncertain. Trimming removed 3 bases at V and 4 bases at J, with 13 bases between. CDR3 length: 15 residues. Per the germline V gene, CDR1 is MNHEY and CDR2 is SMNVEV (reference sequence).

V is TRBV2 and J is TRBJ2-1, with 9 bases identical to TRBD2. The V and J ends lost 2 bases and 4 bases, in that order; junction bases with no gene match: 3. This CDR3 is built from 15 residues. The V gene's germline CDR1 is SNHLY and CDR2 FYNNEI. The CDR3 spells CASSEFSGGYNEQFF. CDR3 bases: TGTGCCAGCAGTGAATTTAGCGGGGGATACAATGAGCAGTTCTTC.

Points on this clonotype: The junction departs from the called germline gene at one end, perhaps through a read error. The rearrangement uses TRBV12-3 or TRBV12-4 and TRBJ2-1, with 7 bases lining up with TRBD2. This CDR3 region has 19 residues. CDR3 coding DNA: TGTACCAGCAGTTTAGCGAATCATTTTGGGGGGAGGGCCTCAAATGAGCAGTTCTTC. The encoded protein is CTSSLANHFGGRASNEQFF.

The V and J genes are TRBV6-2 or TRBV6-3 and TRBJ2-3; D unresolved. Per germline, CDR1 MNHEY and CDR2 SVGEGT. This CDR3 is built from 13 residues. Trimming took off 2 bases at V and 4 bases at J, with 7 bases between the two ends. For the CDR3, the DNA is TGTGCCAGCAGTTACAGGATCGCAGATACGCAGTATTTT. Its translation is CASSYRIADTQYF.

This clonotype occurred many times. This sequence joins TRBV5-1 and TRBJ2-1; TRBD2 is a possible D gene (5 bases). This CDR3 is built from 16 residues. V shed 0 bases and J shed 3 bases, with 13 bases lying between them. Germline V gene lookup returns CDR1 SGHRS and CDR2 YFSETQ. CDR3 bases: TGCGCCAGCAGCTTGGAGTCGTGGGCGGGCTACAATGAGCAGTTCTTC. It yields the protein CASSLESWAGYNEQFF.

This clonotype has a count of ten or more. The V call is TRBV20-1, the J call TRBJ2-5, with D perhaps matching TRBD1 or TRBD2 (5 bases each). Trimming removed 2 bases from V and 1 base from J, with 8 bases in between. The germline V gene encodes CDR1 DFQATT and CDR2 SNEGSKA (reference sequence). The CDR3 consists of 13 residues. The CDR3, as DNA: TGCAGTGCTAGATCCGGGACCCAAGAGACCCAGTACTTC. It codes for CSARSGTQETQYF.

V and J are TRBV4-2 and TRBJ2-5; D may be TRBD1 or TRBD2 (5 bases each). The germline V gene has CDR1 LGHNA and CDR2 YNFKEQ. V lost 0 bases and J 7 bases, leaving 15 bases between the germline ends. The CDR3 is made up of 15 amino acids. CDR3: CASSQDLGTAGTQYF. CDR3 DNA sequence: TGTGCCAGCAGCCAAGATTTGGGGACGGCGGGGACCCAGTACTTC.

Only a few counts were recorded for this clonotype. Germline and junction disagree at one end, which may indicate a read error. The gene calls are TRBV29-1 and TRBJ2-7, with D perhaps being TRBD1 or TRBD2 (5 bases each). CDR3 length: 15 residues. In germline, CDR1 is SQVTM, CDR2 ANQGSEA. The chain's CDR3 is CSAERLLGVPHEQYF. CDR3 coding DNA: TGCAGCGCTGAAAGACTACTAGGGGTCCCCCACGAGCAGTACTTC.

This chain connects TRBV20-1 to TRBJ2-7; D might be TRBD2 (5 bases). Germline V gene sequence: CDR1 DFQATT, CDR2 SNEGSKA (reference sequence). The CDR3 consists of 14 residues. V lost 1 base to trimming and J lost 7 bases, with 17 bases between them. The CDR3: CSARGPIIGGEQYF. The CDR3 DNA sequence: TGCAGTGCTAGAGGACCAATCATTGGAGGAGAGCAGTACTTC.

This clonotype was seen at least ten times. The V call is TRBV12-3 or TRBV12-4, the J call TRBJ1-5, with D perhaps matching TRBD1 (6 bases). This CDR3 is 14 amino acids long. V lost 6 bases, J lost 8 bases, and 17 bases lay in between. CDR3 sequence reads: CASSRGRRFEPQHF. CDR3 coding DNA: TGTGCCAGCAGCAGGGGTCGGCGCTTTGAGCCCCAGCATTTT.

This clonotype has ten or more counts. The rearrangement links TRBV29-1 to TRBJ2-1; tentative D call: TRBD1 (5 bases). Trimming removed 2 bases from V and 7 bases from J, with 18 bases in between. From germline, CDR1 is SQVTM and CDR2 ANQGSEA. This CDR3 has 15 amino acids. The CDR3 DNA is TGCAGCGTTGAATCGGCAGGGTTAGTTTCGAATGAGCAGTTCTTC. Protein sequence: CSVESAGLVSNEQFF.

The sample holds many counts of this clonotype. The chain is built from TRBV20-1 and TRBJ2-3; 8 nucleotides agree with TRBD2. The CDR3 consists of 13 residues. Germline CDR1 DFQATT, CDR2 SNEGSKA (reference sequence). V trimming: 3 bases; J trimming: 1 base; junction bases outside the gene matches: 0. CDR3 DNA sequence: TGCAGTGCTAGCGGGAGGGGCACAGATACGCAGTATTTT. Residues: CSASGRGTDTQYF.

This clonotype was seen only a few times. The V call is TRBV28, the J call TRBJ2-7; 8 bases align to TRBD1. CDR3 length: 13 residues. V lost 10 bases and J lost 2; bases outside the gene matches: 7. Germline V gene sequence: CDR1 MDHEN, CDR2 SYDVKM. Written as DNA, the CDR3 is TGTGCCACCCAGGACAGGGTGCCCTACGAGCAGTACTTC. It translates to CATQDRVPYEQYF. The complete variable domain, with remaining parts taken from reference TRBV28 and TRBJ2-7, reads DVKVTQSSRYLVKRTGEKVFLECVQDMDHENMFWYRQDPGLGLRLIYFSYDVKMKEKGDIPEGYSVSREKKERFSLILESASTNQTSMYLCATQDRVPYEQYFGPGTRLTVT.

Ten or more counts support this clonotype. The chain has TRBV20-1 and TRBJ2-7; TRBD2 might be the D (6 bases). The germline V gene encodes CDR1 DFQATT and CDR2 SNEGSKA (reference sequence). This CDR3 region has 14 residues. In DNA form, the CDR3 reads TGCAGCGCCGGTGGGGCGGGGCCTTCCTACGAGCAGTACTTC. Protein sequence: CSAGGAGPSYEQYF.